This TCR beta chain was documented in a study of blood T cells in healthy people across ages. Together with a sample-barcoded 5' primer, a J-beta primer mix was included in a second PCR lasting roughly 6 to 12 cycles. One entry per CDR3 protein results from TCRdb running MiXCR on the 5' RACE reads. This table holds about 970,000 distinct CDR3 sequences, about 51% found once. The CDR3 has 12 residues. The germline V gene has CDR1 SGHVS and CDR2 FQNEAQ. Trimming pared 5 bases from V and 3 bases from J, leaving 7 bases between. The chain employs TRBV7-8 and TRBJ2-5; D not certain. What was sequenced was blood. This TCR was sampled from a woman between 55 and 75 years old in good health. The CDR3 nucleotides are TGTGCCAGCAGCGATGGAAAAGAGACCCAGTACTTC. The encoded protein is CASSDGKETQYF.